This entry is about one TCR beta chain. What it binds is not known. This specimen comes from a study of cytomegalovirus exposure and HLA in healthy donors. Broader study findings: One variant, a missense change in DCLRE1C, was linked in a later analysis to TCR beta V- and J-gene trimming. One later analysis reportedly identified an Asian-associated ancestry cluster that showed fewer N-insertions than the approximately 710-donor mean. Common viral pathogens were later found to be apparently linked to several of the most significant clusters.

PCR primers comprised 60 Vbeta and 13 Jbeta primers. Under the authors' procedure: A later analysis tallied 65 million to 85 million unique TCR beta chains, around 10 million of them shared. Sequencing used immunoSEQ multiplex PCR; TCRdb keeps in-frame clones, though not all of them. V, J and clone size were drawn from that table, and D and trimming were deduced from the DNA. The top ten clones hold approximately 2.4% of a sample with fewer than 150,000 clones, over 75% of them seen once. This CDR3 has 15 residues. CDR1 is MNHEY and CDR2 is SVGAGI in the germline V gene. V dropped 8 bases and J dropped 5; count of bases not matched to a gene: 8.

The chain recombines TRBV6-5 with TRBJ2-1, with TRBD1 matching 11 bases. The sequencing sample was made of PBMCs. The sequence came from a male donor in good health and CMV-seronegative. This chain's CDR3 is CASLRRGQGDNEQFF. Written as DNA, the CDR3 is TGTGCCAGCCTTAGAAGGGGACAGGGGGACAATGAGCAGTTCTTC.